These 26 T cell receptor beta chains were all obtained from the same sample, sequenced in a study of read filtering for tumor transcriptome and immune sequencing. The library was built from about 400 ng RNA with molecular barcoded adaptors for alpha/delta and beta/gamma chains. TCRdb processed the reads anew with MiXCR; each CDR3 protein has one entry. The sample lists 75,000 to 95,000 distinct CDR3 sequences, 20% to 25% occurring once. Sequencing was carried out using a population of CD138-negative cells sorted from bone marrow. These receptors were collected from a donor at least 40 years old with multiple myeloma.

This clonotype was recorded many times. This chain links TRBV27 with TRBJ2-3; 9 bases align to TRBD2. This CDR3 has 17 residues. Trimming took 2 bases from V and 4 from J; bases not matched to a gene: 10. Germline V lookup: CDR1 MNHEY, CDR2 SMNVEV (reference sequence). The CDR3 bases are TGTGCCAGCAGTTTACTGGGACTAGCTGTTTTCCCAGATACGCAGTATTTT. Encoded protein: CASSLLGLAVFPDTQYF.

This clonotype was seen at least ten times. The chain employs TRBV5-1 and TRBJ1-4, with unresolved D. V dropped 4 bases and J dropped 4 bases, with 11 bases sitting between them. Germline V gives CDR1 SGHRS, CDR2 YFSETQ. CDR3 length: 14 amino acids. The CDR3 DNA sequence: TGCGCCAGCAGCCCACGGACCTTTAATGAAAAACTGTTTTTT. Its protein product is CASSPRTFNEKLFF.

This clonotype came up a few times. It may be a read error: a sequence one base away is much more abundant. V is TRBV28 and J is TRBJ1-1; no firm D call. Trimming took 5 bases from V and 10 from J, leaving 14 bases between them. The CDR3 has 12 residues. Germline loops: CDR1 MDHEN, CDR2 SYDVKM. CDR3 sequence: CASSPPGSLAFF. The CDR3 DNA follows: TGTGCCAGCAGTCCACCGGGAAGTTTAGCTTTCTTT.

This clonotype was observed at least ten times. The V call is TRBV27, the J call TRBJ2-7; 12 bases map to TRBD1. The CDR3 length is 16 residues. The germline V gene encodes CDR1 MNHEY and CDR2 SMNVEV (reference sequence). The V and J ends lost 0 bases and 4 bases, in that order; junction bases with no gene match: 4. CDR3 bases: TGTGCCAGCAGTTTATCGGGGGGACAGGGGGCTTACGAGCAGTACTTC. Translation: CASSLSGGQGAYEQYF.

CDR3 sequence (DNA): TGCAGTGCTAGGCAGGCTTCTAACTATGGCTACACCTTC. Encoded protein: CSARQASNYGYTF. This chain connects TRBV20-1 to TRBJ1-2; D not certain. Germline CDR1 reads DFQATT; CDR2 reads SNEGSKA (reference sequence). The CDR3 spans 13 residues. Deletions cut 3 bases from V and 0 bases from J, with 8 bases between.

This clonotype was counted at least ten times. The genes are TRBV24-1 and TRBJ1-4, with D unclear. This CDR3 region has 23 residues. V gave up 4 bases and J gave up 0 bases, with 32 bases separating them. Germline V lookup: CDR1 KGHDR, CDR2 SFDVKD. The CDR3 reads CATSEVDPPPGPSETTTNEKLFF. The CDR3 DNA reads TGTGCCACCAGTGAAGTGGATCCACCCCCAGGCCCCTCAGAAACAACAACTAATGAAAAACTGTTTTTT.

This clonotype was recorded many times. The gene calls are TRBV7-9 and TRBJ2-3, with unresolved D. The CDR3 spans 11 residues. V was pared by 4 bases and J by 8 bases, with 7 bases between. The germline gives CDR1 SEHNR, CDR2 FQNEAQ (reference sequence). CDR3 protein: CASSSTVTQYF. The CDR3 nucleotides are TGTGCCAGCAGCTCGACCGTTACGCAGTATTTT.

This clonotype was detected ten times or more. The chain employs TRBV28 and TRBJ2-3; unclear D gene. The CDR3 is made up of 12 amino acids. Germline loops: CDR1 MDHEN, CDR2 SYDVKM. The V and J ends lost 8 bases and 2 bases respectively, with 8 bases between them. CDR3 sequence reads: CASSKVTDTQYF. For the CDR3, the DNA is TGTGCCAGCTCAAAGGTCACAGATACGCAGTATTTT. The full variable domain, its missing parts supplied by reference TRBV28 and TRBJ2-3, is DVKVTQSSRYLVKRTGEKVFLECVQDMDHENMFWYRQDPGLGLRLIYFSYDVKMKEKGDIPEGYSVSREKKERFSLILESASTNQTSMYLCASSKVTDTQYFGPGTRLTVL.

This clonotype was seen ten or more times. This sequence joins TRBV29-1 and TRBJ1-1; TRBD1 might be the D (6 bases). CDR1 and CDR2 (germline): SQVTM, ANQGSEA. Trimming removed 6 bases from V and 6 bases from J, with 14 bases in between. The CDR3 has 12 amino acids. The CDR3 nucleotides read TGCAGCGTACAGGGTACTTTGGCTGAAGCTTTCTTT. Residues: CSVQGTLAEAFF.

This clonotype was observed at least ten times. V usage is TRBV7-6 and J usage is TRBJ2-7; 9 nucleotides line up with TRBD1. The CDR3 is 15 residues long. V lost 1 base, J lost 2 bases, and 3 bases stayed unmatched. Looked up from germline, CDR1 is SGHVS and CDR2 is FNYEAQ. In DNA form, the CDR3 reads TGTGCCAGCAGCTTAGAGGGGACAGGGACCTACGAGCAGTACTTC. Encoded protein: CASSLEGTGTYEQYF.

The chain links TRBV4-1 to TRBJ1-6; D gene uncertain. Germline V gene data show CDR1 as MGHRA and CDR2 as YSYEKL. The V gene lost 1 base and the J gene lost 8 bases, with 6 bases spanning the gap. This CDR3 spans 13 amino acids. The CDR3 sequence: CASSQGNYSPLHF. CDR3 in DNA: TGCGCCAGCAGCCAAGGAAATTATTCACCCCTCCACTTT.

There are a few counts of this clonotype. Likely a read error: the CDR3 ends without its conserved phenylalanine or tryptophan. CDR3 sequence: CASSVGTGGYEQYL. In nucleotides, the CDR3 is TGCGCCAGCAGTGTAGGGACAGGGGGCTACGAGCAGTACCTC. The rearrangement uses TRBV10-2 and TRBJ2-7, with TRBD1 matching 11 bases. The germline V gene has CDR1 WSHSY and CDR2 SAAADI. V lost 4 bases to trimming and J lost 3 bases; unmatched junction nucleotides: 2. This CDR3 has 14 amino acids.

This clonotype turned up a few times. This chain uses TRBV15 with TRBJ1-2; tentatively, D is TRBD1 (5 bases). V shed 5 bases and J shed 5 bases, with 15 bases lying between them. The CDR3 is 14 amino acids. CDR1 is LNHNV and CDR2 is YYDKDF in the germline V gene (reference sequence). This CDR3 is CATSPGKTPYGYTF. In nucleotides, the CDR3 is TGTGCCACCAGCCCAGGGAAGACCCCTTATGGCTACACCTTC.

The chain links TRBV9 to TRBJ1-4; D gene uncertain. The CDR3 loop spans 14 amino acids. The V end lost 0 bases, the J end lost 4 bases, and 7 bases lay between the germline ends. CDR1 and CDR2 from the germline V gene are SGDLS and YYNGEE. The CDR3 DNA sequence: TGTGCCAGCAGCGTAGCGGCCGTTAATGAAAAACTGTTTTTT. It codes for CASSVAAVNEKLFF.

Worth noting for this clonotype: Just one base apart from a much larger clone, this may be a read error. CDR3 amino acids: CASSLSGGRTEAFF. For the CDR3, the DNA is TGTGCCAGCAGCCTTAGCGGGGGAAGAACTGAAGCTTTCTTT. The V and J genes are TRBV11-2 and TRBJ1-1, with D perhaps matching TRBD1 (5 bases). CDR1 SGHAT and CDR2 FQNNGV come from the germline V gene. The V gene lost 5 bases and the J gene lost 5 bases, with 15 bases spanning the gap. The CDR3 is made up of 14 amino acids. Using reference TRBV11-2 and TRBJ1-1 for the parts outside the CDR3, the full variable domain is EAGVAQSPRYKIIEKRQSVAFWCNPISGHATLYWYQQILGQGPKLLIQFQNNGVVDDSQLPKDRFSAERLKGVDSTLKIQPAKLEDSAVYLCASSLSGGRTEAFFGQGTRLTVV.

This clonotype was picked up many times. The chain uses TRBV5-1 and TRBJ1-4, with D possibly being TRBD1 (5 bases). Trimming removed 1 base at V and 0 bases at J, with 10 bases between. Germline CDR1 SGHRS, CDR2 YFSETQ. The CDR3 runs to 16 residues. The DNA of the CDR3 is TGCGCCAGCAGCTTGACAGGACTTGCAACTAATGAAAAACTGTTTTTT. Protein product: CASSLTGLATNEKLFF.

This chain joins TRBV10-1 and TRBJ1-5, with 11 positions matching TRBD1. This CDR3 is built from 18 residues. The J segment lost 5 bases and the V segment lost 2 bases, leaving 11 bases of the junction unmatched. CDR1 WNHNN and CDR2 SYGVQD come from the germline V gene (reference sequence). The CDR3: CASSELFPGQGEDQPQHF. For the CDR3, the DNA is TGCGCCAGCAGTGAGCTTTTCCCGGGACAGGGGGAAGATCAGCCCCAGCATTTT.

A remark on this clonotype: This sequence may be a read error, since a much larger clone differs from it by one base. The chain is built from TRBV12-3 or TRBV12-4 and TRBJ2-3, with a tentative D call TRBD2 (6 bases). CDR3 size: 14 residues. CDR3 sequence: CASSPDYSTDMQYF. The DNA of the CDR3 is TGTGCCAGCAGCCCGGACTACAGCACAGATATGCAGTATTTT.

This clonotype was seen repeatedly, ten times or more. V and J are TRBV12-3 or TRBV12-4 and TRBJ2-5; D may correspond to TRBD1 or TRBD2 (6 bases each). The germline V and J ends were trimmed by 6 bases and 3 bases, with 23 bases remaining between them. CDR3 length: 17 amino acids. CDR3 in DNA: TGTGCCAGCAGACCCTTGAGGGGGGCACACGGGGAAGAGACCCAGTACTTC. Translated: CASRPLRGAHGEETQYF.

In the case of this clonotype: This may be a read error, as it is one base from a much larger clone. The CDR3 loop reads CVSSRQLNQPQHF. The DNA of the CDR3 is TGTGTCAGCAGTAGACAGCTCAATCAGCCCCAGCATTTT. The V call is TRBV28, the J call TRBJ1-5, with D perhaps TRBD1 (5 bases). CDR1 MDHEN and CDR2 SYDVKM come from the germline V gene. The CDR3 spans 13 residues.

This clonotype was recorded at least ten times. The chain combines TRBV5-4 with TRBJ2-5, with 10 bases identical to TRBD2. This CDR3 is built from 14 residues. V lost 5 bases to trimming and J lost 4 bases; unmatched junction nucleotides: 5. The germline CDR1 and CDR2 sequences are SGHNT and YYREEE (reference sequence). The CDR3 region is CASRERGGSETQYF. The CDR3 DNA reads as TGTGCCAGCAGAGAGCGGGGGGGCTCAGAGACCCAGTACTTC.

This clonotype came up many times. The CDR3 reads CASSYYVTVSPNQPQHF. The CDR3 DNA reads as TGTGCCAGCAGTTACTATGTGACAGTTTCCCCTAATCAGCCCCAGCATTTT. V is TRBV6-2 or TRBV6-3 and J is TRBJ1-5; TRBD1 is a possible D gene (5 bases). This CDR3 region has 17 residues. Trimming cost V 1 base and J 4 bases, with 17 bases left between them. The germline V gene encodes CDR1 MNHEY and CDR2 SVGEGT.

This sequence joins TRBV18 and TRBJ2-3, with D uncertain. Trimming stripped 0 bases from V and 3 bases from J, with 7 bases between. The length of the CDR3 is 14 residues. From germline, CDR1 is KGHSH and CDR2 LQKENI. The CDR3 sequence is CASSPPTDTDTQYF. The CDR3 DNA reads TGTGCCAGCTCACCACCTACAGATACAGATACGCAGTATTTT.

This clonotype was recorded at least ten times. The chain has TRBV10-1 and TRBJ2-4; 7 nucleotides line up with TRBD1. CDR1 and CDR2 (germline): WNHNN, SYGVQD (reference sequence). After removal of 3 bases from V and 2 bases from J, the junction contained 10 bases not matched to a gene. CDR3 size: 17 residues. CDR3 in DNA: TGCGCCAGCAGTGACGGAAAAGGGGGCGCGACCAAAAACATTCAGTACTTC. Translation: CASSDGKGGATKNIQYF.

The rearrangement joins TRBV29-1 to TRBJ2-1; 7 bases match TRBD2. The CDR3 spans 13 residues. With V trimmed by 7 bases and J by 7 bases, 10 bases remained unmatched. Germline V CDR1 and CDR2: SQVTM, ANQGSEA. CDR3 residues: CSAGGTPGNEQFF. DNA for the CDR3: TGCAGCGCGGGGGGAACTCCCGGGAATGAGCAGTTCTTC.

J is TRBJ2-4 and V is TRBV2, with D possibly being TRBD2 (6 bases). The CDR3 extends over 18 amino acids. Trimming left V 3 bases short and J 2 bases short, with 20 bases between. The germline CDR1 and CDR2 sequences are SNHLY and FYNNEI. In nucleotides, the CDR3 is TGTGCCAGCAGTGATATCGTGAGCGGGCAAGGATCCAAAAACATTCAGTACTTC. It codes for CASSDIVSGQGSKNIQYF.